Given below is one TCR beta chain in context. The junction differs from germline at one of its ends, possibly a read error. This CDR3 contains 17 residues. Germline V gene lookup returns CDR1 LNHDA and CDR2 SQIVND (reference sequence). TCRdb's copy holds only in-frame clones and misses some; the assay was immunoSEQ multiplex PCR. The table lists approximately 260,000 clones, about 88% of them singletons. This sample was included in a study of blood T cell repertoires in COVID-19. Sequencing was done on a sample of peripheral blood. This clonotype originated in a woman aged 40 to 50 who had recovered from COVID-19. The V call is TRBV19, the J call TRBJ2-1, with TRBD2 identical over 10 bases. The CDR3 sequence: CARSRPRLAGASNEQFF. As DNA, the CDR3 is TGTGCCAGGAGTAGGCCTCGTCTAGCGGGAGCTAGTAATGAGCAGTTCTTC.